This T cell receptor beta chain was profiled in a study of cytomegalovirus exposure and HLA in healthy donors. The ends lost 5 bases at V and 4 bases at J; junction bases unmatched: 5. Germline V gene data show CDR1 as LNHDA and CDR2 as SQIVND (reference sequence). The CDR3 totals 15 residues. Study-wide points: HLA alleles were associated with around 17,000 TCR beta sequences in a later analysis at 0.05 false discovery rate.

As to this clone: Its antigen is undetermined.

PCR primers comprised 60 Vbeta and 13 Jbeta primers. Authors' processing steps: A follow-up analysis tallied about 88 million unique TCR beta chains, approximately 11 million shared. The method was immunoSEQ multiplex PCR; TCRdb's version includes in-frame clones alone and lacks a portion of them. The V and J calls and clone size come from that table; D and trimming were worked out from the DNA. The table shows 100,000 to 150,000 clones, with over 80% occurring only once. Source material: PBMCs. The chain is built from TRBV19 and TRBJ1-3, with 10 bases lining up with TRBD1. The TCR sequence derives from a man aged 50 to 59 in good health and CMV-seronegative. The CDR3 region is CASSLDRGPGNTIYF. Here the CDR3 DNA reads TGTGCCAGTAGTCTCGACAGGGGGCCAGGAAACACCATATATTTT.